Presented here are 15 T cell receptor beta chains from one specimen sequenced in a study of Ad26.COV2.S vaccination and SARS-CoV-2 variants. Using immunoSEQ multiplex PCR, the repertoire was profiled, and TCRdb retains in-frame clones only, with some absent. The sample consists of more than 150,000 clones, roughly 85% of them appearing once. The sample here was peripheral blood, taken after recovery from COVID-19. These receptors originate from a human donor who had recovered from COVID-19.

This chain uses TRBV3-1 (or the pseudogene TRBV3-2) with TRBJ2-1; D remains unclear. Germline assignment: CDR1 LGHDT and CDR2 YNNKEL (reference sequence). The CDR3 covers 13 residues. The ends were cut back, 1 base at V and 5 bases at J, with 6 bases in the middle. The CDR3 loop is CASSQVNDNEQFF. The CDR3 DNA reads TGTGCCAGCAGCCAAGTCAATGACAATGAGCAGTTCTTC.

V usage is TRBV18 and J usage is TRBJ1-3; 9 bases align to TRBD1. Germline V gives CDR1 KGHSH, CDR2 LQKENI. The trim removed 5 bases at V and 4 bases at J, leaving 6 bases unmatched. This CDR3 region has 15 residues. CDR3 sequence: CASSSGQGRGNTIYF. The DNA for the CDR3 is TGTGCCAGCTCATCCGGACAGGGGAGAGGAAACACCATATATTTT.

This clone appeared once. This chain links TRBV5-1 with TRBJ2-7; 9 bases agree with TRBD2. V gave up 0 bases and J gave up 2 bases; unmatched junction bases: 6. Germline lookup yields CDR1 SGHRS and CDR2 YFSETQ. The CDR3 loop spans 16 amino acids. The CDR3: CASSLVSTSGTYEQYF. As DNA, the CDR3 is TGCGCCAGCAGCTTGGTGTCGACTAGCGGCACCTACGAGCAGTACTTC.

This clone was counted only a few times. CDR3 loop: CASSDRGRMNTEAFF. Here the CDR3 DNA reads TGTGCCAGCAGTGACAGGGGAAGGATGAACACTGAAGCTTTCTTT. The chain links TRBV25-1 to TRBJ1-1; D is possibly TRBD1 (6 bases). V was clipped by 3 bases and J by 0 bases, with 11 bases between them. In germline, CDR1 is MGHDK, CDR2 SYGVNS. The CDR3 length is 15 residues.

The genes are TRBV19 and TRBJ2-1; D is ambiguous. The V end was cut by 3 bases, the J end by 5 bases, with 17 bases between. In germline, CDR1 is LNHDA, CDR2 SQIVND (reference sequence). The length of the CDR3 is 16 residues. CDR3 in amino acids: CASSISPSTYHNEQFF. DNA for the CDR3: TGTGCCAGTAGTATCAGCCCCTCCACCTATCACAATGAGCAGTTCTTC.

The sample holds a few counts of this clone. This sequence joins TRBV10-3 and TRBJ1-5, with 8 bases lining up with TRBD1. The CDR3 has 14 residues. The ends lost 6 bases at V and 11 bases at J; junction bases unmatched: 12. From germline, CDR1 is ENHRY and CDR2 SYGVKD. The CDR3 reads CAISRDRQAISQHF. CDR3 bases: TGTGCCATCAGCCGGGACAGGCAAGCTATTTCCCAGCATTTT.

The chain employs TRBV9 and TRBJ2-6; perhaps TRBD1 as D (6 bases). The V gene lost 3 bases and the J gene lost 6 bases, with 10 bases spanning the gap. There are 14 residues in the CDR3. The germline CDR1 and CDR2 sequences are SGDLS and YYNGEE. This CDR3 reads CASSAGTQANVLTF. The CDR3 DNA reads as TGTGCCAGCAGCGCAGGGACACAGGCCAACGTCCTGACTTTC. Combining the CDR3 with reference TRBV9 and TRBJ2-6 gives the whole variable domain DSGVTQTPKHLITATGQRVTLRCSPRSGDLSVYWYQQSLDQGLQFLIQYYNGEERAKGNILERFSAQQFPDLHSELNLSSLELGDSALYFCASSAGTQANVLTFGAGSRLTVL.

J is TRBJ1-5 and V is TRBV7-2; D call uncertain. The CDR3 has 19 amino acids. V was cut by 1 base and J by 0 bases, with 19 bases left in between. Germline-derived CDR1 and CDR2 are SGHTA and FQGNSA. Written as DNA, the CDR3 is TGTGCCAGCAGCTTAGAGTGGAGCTTCACCGGATATAGCAATCAGCCCCAGCATTTT. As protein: CASSLEWSFTGYSNQPQHF.

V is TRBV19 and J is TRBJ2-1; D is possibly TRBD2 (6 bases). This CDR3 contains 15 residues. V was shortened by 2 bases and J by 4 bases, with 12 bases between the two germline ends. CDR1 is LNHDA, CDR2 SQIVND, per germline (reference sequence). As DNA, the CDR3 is TGTGCCAGTAGTATAATCGGCGGGAAGTACAATGAGCAGTTCTTC. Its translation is CASSIIGGKYNEQFF.

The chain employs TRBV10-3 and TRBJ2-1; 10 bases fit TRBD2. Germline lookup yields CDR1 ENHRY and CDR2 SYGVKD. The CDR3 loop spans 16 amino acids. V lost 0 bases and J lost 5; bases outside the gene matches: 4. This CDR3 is CAISESGLAGDNEQFF. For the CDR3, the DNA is TGTGCCATCAGTGAGTCAGGGCTAGCGGGGGACAATGAGCAGTTCTTC.

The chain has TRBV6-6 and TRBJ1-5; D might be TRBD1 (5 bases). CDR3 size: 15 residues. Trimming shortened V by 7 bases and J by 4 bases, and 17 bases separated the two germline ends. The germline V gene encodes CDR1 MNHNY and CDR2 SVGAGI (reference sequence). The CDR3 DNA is TGTGCCAGCAACCCTCAGGGACCCTCTAATCAGCCCCAGCATTTT. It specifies CASNPQGPSNQPQHF.

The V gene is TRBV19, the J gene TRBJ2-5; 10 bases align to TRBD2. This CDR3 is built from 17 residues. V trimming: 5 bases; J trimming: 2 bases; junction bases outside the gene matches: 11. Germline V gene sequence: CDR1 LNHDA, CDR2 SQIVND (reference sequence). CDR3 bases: TGTGCCAGTAGTCCTTTACGAACTAGCGGGATTCAAGAGACCCAGTACTTC. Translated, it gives CASSPLRTSGIQETQYF.

CDR3 in amino acids: CASTPRTARNNEQFF. In DNA, the CDR3 is TGTGCCAGCACTCCCCGGACAGCCCGGAACAATGAGCAGTTCTTC. The V call is TRBV6-5, the J call TRBJ2-1; possible D gene TRBD1, 6 bases. Germline CDR1 is MNHEY and CDR2 is SVGAGI. V lost 7 bases and J lost 5, with 18 bases in between. The CDR3 runs 15 residues.

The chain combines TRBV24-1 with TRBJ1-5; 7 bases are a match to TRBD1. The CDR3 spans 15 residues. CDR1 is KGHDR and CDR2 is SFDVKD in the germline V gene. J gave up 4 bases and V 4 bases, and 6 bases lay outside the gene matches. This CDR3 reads CATSDPGTANQPQHF. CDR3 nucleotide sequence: TGTGCCACCAGTGACCCCGGGACAGCGAATCAGCCCCAGCATTTT.

The CDR3 nucleotides are TGTGCCAGCAGTTACCTAGAGCAGTACCAAGAGACCCAGTACTTC. Translating it yields CASSYLEQYQETQYF. The rearrangement links TRBV6-6 to TRBJ2-5; unclear D gene. Trimming left V 2 bases short and J 0 bases short, with 10 bases between. The CDR3 has 15 amino acids. Germline CDR1 MNHNY, CDR2 SVGAGI (reference sequence).